The 19 T cell receptor beta chains below come from one sample, sequenced in a study of T cells of healthy individuals. TCRdb itself ran the 5' RACE reads through MiXCR, one entry per CDR3 protein. The table shows about 96,000 distinct CDR3 sequences, with approximately 15% occurring only once. Receptors were obtained from a human donor in good health.

With regard to this clonotype: Possible read error: a much larger clone is one base away. This chain connects TRBV6-5 to TRBJ2-1, with TRBD1 identical over 9 bases. Germline V lookup: CDR1 MNHEY, CDR2 SVGAGI. Trimming at V came to 5 bases and at J to 5 bases, leaving 4 bases not matched to a gene. This CDR3 contains 14 residues. The CDR3 coding sequence is TGTGCCAGCAGTCGAGGGACAGGGAACAATGAGCAGTTCTTC. Amino acid sequence: CASSRGTGNNEQFF.

V is TRBV11-1 and J is TRBJ2-2; D unresolved. V dropped 1 base and J dropped 6 bases, with 6 bases sitting between them. The CDR3 has 13 amino acids. CDR1 is SGHAT and CDR2 is FQDESV in the germline V gene (reference sequence). CDR3 sequence (DNA): TGTGCCAGCAGCTTAGGGTCCGCCGGGGAGCTGTTTTTT. Translation: CASSLGSAGELFF.

J is TRBJ2-3 and V is TRBV7-9, with D perhaps matching TRBD2 (6 bases). The CDR3 runs 15 residues. Germline V CDR1 and CDR2: SEHNR, FQNEAQ (reference sequence). Trimming cost V 5 bases and J 3 bases, with 15 bases left between them. The CDR3: CASSLSSGRTDTQYF. CDR3 coding DNA: TGTGCCAGCAGCCTCTCCTCCGGGAGAACAGATACGCAGTATTTT.

This clonotype showed up just a few times. The CDR3 loop is CASSAGTPNEQFF. The CDR3 nucleotides read TGTGCCAGCAGCGCAGGGACACCGAATGAGCAGTTCTTC. V is TRBV11-3 and J is TRBJ2-1, with D perhaps TRBD1 (6 bases). The CDR3 is 13 amino acids. Germline assignment: CDR1 SGHNT and CDR2 YENEEA. Between the trimmed V and J ends, which lost 5 bases and 7 bases, there was a span of 12 bases.

This clonotype has only a few counts. The chain recombines TRBV7-9 with TRBJ2-1; the D gene could be TRBD1 or TRBD2 (5 bases each). The ends were cut back, 2 bases at V and 8 bases at J, with 22 bases in the middle. The CDR3 length is 17 residues. From germline, CDR1 is SEHNR and CDR2 FQNEAQ (reference sequence). The CDR3 reads CASSLRGVRRWAYEQFF. CDR3 DNA: TGTGCCAGCAGCTTAAGAGGGGTCCGCCGCTGGGCGTATGAGCAGTTCTTC. The variable domain in full, completed from reference TRBV7-9 and TRBJ2-1, reads DTGVSQNPRHKITKRGQNVTFRCDPISEHNRLYWYRQTLGQGPEFLTYFQNEAQLEKSRLLSDRFSAERPKGSFSTLEIQRTEQGDSAMYLCASSLRGVRRWAYEQFFGPGTRLTVL.

In this sample, this clonotype turned up many times. The rearrangement links TRBV19 to TRBJ2-7; TRBD2 is a possible D gene (5 bases). Trimming pared 5 bases from V and 3 bases from J, leaving 14 bases between. The CDR3 covers 14 residues. Germline CDR1 LNHDA, CDR2 SQIVND (reference sequence). CDR3 DNA: TGTGCCAGTAGTGGACTCCCCTCGCGCTACGAGCAGTACTTC. This sequence encodes CASSGLPSRYEQYF.

This clonotype was detected only a few times. The CDR3 DNA reads TGTGCCAGCAGCCCACTACTTGGGGGGGTCTATGGCTACACCTTC. Amino acids: CASSPLLGGVYGYTF. This chain uses TRBV7-2 with TRBJ1-2; maybe TRBD1 (5 bases). Germline values: CDR1 SGHTA, CDR2 FQGNSA. Trimming left V 5 bases short and J 4 bases short, with 17 bases between. The CDR3 runs 15 residues.

V and J are TRBV5-1 and TRBJ2-7; 11 positions agree with TRBD1. The CDR3 has 14 amino acids. V trimming: 8 bases; J trimming: 6 bases; junction bases outside the gene matches: 10. The V gene's germline CDR1 is SGHRS and CDR2 YFSETQ. The CDR3, as DNA: TGCGCCAGATCGCGGACAGGGGGCACGGGCGAGCAGTACTTC. Its protein is CARSRTGGTGEQYF.

The chain links TRBV28 to TRBJ1-1; D is unresolved. This CDR3 contains 13 residues. V dropped 4 bases and J dropped 2 bases, with 8 bases sitting between them. Germline CDR1 is MDHEN and CDR2 is SYDVKM. Written as DNA, the CDR3 is TGTGCCAGCAGTTGGGGAGGCAACACTGAAGCTTTCTTT. It yields the protein CASSWGGNTEAFF.

The chain has TRBV3-1 and TRBJ2-2; tentative D call: TRBD2 (5 bases). Trimming pared 1 base from V and 6 bases from J, leaving 12 bases between. The CDR3 loop spans 15 amino acids. Germline CDR1 reads LGHDT; CDR2 reads YNNKEL (reference sequence). In DNA form, the CDR3 reads TGTGCCAGCAGCCAAGGAGGGATTCACCCCGGGGAGCTGTTTTTT. It is translated as CASSQGGIHPGELFF.

In this sample, this clonotype turned up a few times. The chain recombines TRBV14 with TRBJ1-1; TRBD1 aligns across 8 bases. Germline V lookup: CDR1 SGHDN, CDR2 FVKESK. This CDR3 region has 16 residues. J was trimmed by 11 bases and V by 0 bases; bases with no gene match: 14. For the CDR3, the DNA is TGTGCCAGCAGCCAAGAGTACGCAGGGGGCGGATTTGACGCTTTCTTT. This gives the protein CASSQEYAGGGFDAFF.

The chain links TRBV28 to TRBJ2-2, with 15 bases that match TRBD2. Germline V gives CDR1 MDHEN, CDR2 SYDVKM. Unmatched junction bases numbered 2, after V lost 3 bases and J lost 6 bases. The CDR3 runs 16 residues. As DNA, the CDR3 is TGTGCCAGCAGTTTCGGGACTAGCGGGGGGCCCGGGGAGCTGTTTTTT. Protein: CASSFGTSGGPGELFF.

The sample holds one count of this clonotype. The chain recombines TRBV28 with TRBJ2-5, with TRBD2 matching over 12 bases. Germline V CDR1 and CDR2: MDHEN, SYDVKM. The V segment lost 0 bases and the J segment 2 bases; nucleotides outside the gene matches: 1. The CDR3 sequence is 16 residues long. CDR3: CASSLWGLAGQETQYF. CDR3 in DNA: TGTGCCAGCAGTTTATGGGGACTAGCGGGTCAAGAGACCCAGTACTTC.

The gene calls are TRBV28 and TRBJ1-2; D unresolved. The germline V gene encodes CDR1 MDHEN and CDR2 SYDVKM. The CDR3 is 14 amino acids. V lost 5 bases and J lost 8, with 18 bases in between. This CDR3 is CASSTQGSLGGYTF. CDR3 in DNA: TGTGCCAGCAGTACCCAAGGCTCACTCGGAGGCTACACCTTC.

This chain links TRBV20-1 with TRBJ2-3; TRBD1 or TRBD2 may be the D gene (6 bases each). Germline CDR1 DFQATT, CDR2 SNEGSKA (reference sequence). The CDR3 has 19 residues. Trimming left V 0 bases short and J 2 bases short, with 24 bases between. The CDR3: CSARDFRTRAAGHTDTQYF. The CDR3 region has the DNA TGCAGTGCTAGAGATTTTCGCACTCGGGCGGCGGGACACACAGATACGCAGTATTTT.

This chain uses TRBV11-2 with TRBJ1-1; 9 positions agree with TRBD1. This CDR3 spans 15 amino acids. Germline V gene lookup returns CDR1 SGHAT and CDR2 FQNNGV. The junction had 13 bases not matched to a gene; V was cut back by 5 bases and J by 9 bases. This CDR3 is CASSPHPGTGLQAFF. Written as DNA, the CDR3 is TGTGCCAGCAGCCCACACCCGGGGACAGGGTTACAAGCTTTCTTT.

There are many counts of this clonotype. V and J are TRBV29-1 and TRBJ2-5, with 8 bases that match TRBD2. The CDR3 covers 14 residues. Germline values: CDR1 SQVTM, CDR2 ANQGSEA. Trimming removed 5 bases from V and 4 bases from J; junction bases left unmatched: 9. As DNA, the CDR3 is TGCAGCGTTTCAAGCGGGAGTTTGGTAGAGACCCAGTACTTC. Amino acids: CSVSSGSLVETQYF.

The chain has TRBV9 and TRBJ1-1; a possible D gene is TRBD1 (6 bases). Trimming took 2 bases from V and 4 from J, leaving 18 bases between them. The CDR3 spans 16 residues. Germline V gene data show CDR1 as SGDLS and CDR2 as YYNGEE. CDR3 amino acids: CASSVDAGAPSTEAFF. DNA of the CDR3: TGTGCCAGCAGCGTCGACGCGGGGGCCCCTAGCACTGAAGCTTTCTTT.

The chain links TRBV3-1 to TRBJ2-2, with 7 bases matching TRBD2. The CDR3 sequence is 14 residues long. Germline V gives CDR1 LGHDT, CDR2 YNNKEL (reference sequence). After removal of 9 bases from V and 6 bases from J, the junction contained 10 bases not matched to a gene. CDR3 region: CASSLGGEPGELFF. The CDR3 nucleotides read TGTGCCAGTTCCCTGGGGGGGGAACCCGGGGAGCTGTTTTTT.